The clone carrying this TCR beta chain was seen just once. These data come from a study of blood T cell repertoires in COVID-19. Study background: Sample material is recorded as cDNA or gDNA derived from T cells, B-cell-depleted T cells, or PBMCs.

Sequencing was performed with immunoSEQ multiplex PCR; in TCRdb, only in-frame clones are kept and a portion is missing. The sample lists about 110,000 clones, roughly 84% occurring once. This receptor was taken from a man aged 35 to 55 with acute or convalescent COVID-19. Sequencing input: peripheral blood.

This chain's CDR3 is CAWKREGLSTDTQYF. CDR3 nucleotide sequence: TGTGCCTGGAAGCGGGAGGGCCTATCGACAGATACGCAGTATTTT. V gene TRBV30 combines with J gene TRBJ2-3; 10 bases map to TRBD2. The CDR3 length is 15 residues. CDR1 and CDR2 from the germline V gene are GTSNPN and SVGIG (reference sequence). The ends lost 4 bases at V and 3 bases at J; junction bases unmatched: 7.